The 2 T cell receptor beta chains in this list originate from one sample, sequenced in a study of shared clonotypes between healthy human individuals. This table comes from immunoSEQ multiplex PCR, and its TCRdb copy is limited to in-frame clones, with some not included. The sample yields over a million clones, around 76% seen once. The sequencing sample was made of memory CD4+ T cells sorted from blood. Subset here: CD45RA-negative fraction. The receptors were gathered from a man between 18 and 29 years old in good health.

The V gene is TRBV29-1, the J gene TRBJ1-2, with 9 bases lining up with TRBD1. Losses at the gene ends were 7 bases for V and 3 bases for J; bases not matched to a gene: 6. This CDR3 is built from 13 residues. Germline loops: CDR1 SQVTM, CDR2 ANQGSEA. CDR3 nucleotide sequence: TGCAGCGGTGGGGACAGGGATGACTATGGCTACACCTTC. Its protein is CSGGDRDDYGYTF.

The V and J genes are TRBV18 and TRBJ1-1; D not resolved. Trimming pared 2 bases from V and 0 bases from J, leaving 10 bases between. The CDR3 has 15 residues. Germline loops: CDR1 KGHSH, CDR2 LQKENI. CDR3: CASSPSRELNTEAFF. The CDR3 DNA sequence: TGTGCCAGCTCACCAAGCAGAGAATTGAACACTGAAGCTTTCTTT.